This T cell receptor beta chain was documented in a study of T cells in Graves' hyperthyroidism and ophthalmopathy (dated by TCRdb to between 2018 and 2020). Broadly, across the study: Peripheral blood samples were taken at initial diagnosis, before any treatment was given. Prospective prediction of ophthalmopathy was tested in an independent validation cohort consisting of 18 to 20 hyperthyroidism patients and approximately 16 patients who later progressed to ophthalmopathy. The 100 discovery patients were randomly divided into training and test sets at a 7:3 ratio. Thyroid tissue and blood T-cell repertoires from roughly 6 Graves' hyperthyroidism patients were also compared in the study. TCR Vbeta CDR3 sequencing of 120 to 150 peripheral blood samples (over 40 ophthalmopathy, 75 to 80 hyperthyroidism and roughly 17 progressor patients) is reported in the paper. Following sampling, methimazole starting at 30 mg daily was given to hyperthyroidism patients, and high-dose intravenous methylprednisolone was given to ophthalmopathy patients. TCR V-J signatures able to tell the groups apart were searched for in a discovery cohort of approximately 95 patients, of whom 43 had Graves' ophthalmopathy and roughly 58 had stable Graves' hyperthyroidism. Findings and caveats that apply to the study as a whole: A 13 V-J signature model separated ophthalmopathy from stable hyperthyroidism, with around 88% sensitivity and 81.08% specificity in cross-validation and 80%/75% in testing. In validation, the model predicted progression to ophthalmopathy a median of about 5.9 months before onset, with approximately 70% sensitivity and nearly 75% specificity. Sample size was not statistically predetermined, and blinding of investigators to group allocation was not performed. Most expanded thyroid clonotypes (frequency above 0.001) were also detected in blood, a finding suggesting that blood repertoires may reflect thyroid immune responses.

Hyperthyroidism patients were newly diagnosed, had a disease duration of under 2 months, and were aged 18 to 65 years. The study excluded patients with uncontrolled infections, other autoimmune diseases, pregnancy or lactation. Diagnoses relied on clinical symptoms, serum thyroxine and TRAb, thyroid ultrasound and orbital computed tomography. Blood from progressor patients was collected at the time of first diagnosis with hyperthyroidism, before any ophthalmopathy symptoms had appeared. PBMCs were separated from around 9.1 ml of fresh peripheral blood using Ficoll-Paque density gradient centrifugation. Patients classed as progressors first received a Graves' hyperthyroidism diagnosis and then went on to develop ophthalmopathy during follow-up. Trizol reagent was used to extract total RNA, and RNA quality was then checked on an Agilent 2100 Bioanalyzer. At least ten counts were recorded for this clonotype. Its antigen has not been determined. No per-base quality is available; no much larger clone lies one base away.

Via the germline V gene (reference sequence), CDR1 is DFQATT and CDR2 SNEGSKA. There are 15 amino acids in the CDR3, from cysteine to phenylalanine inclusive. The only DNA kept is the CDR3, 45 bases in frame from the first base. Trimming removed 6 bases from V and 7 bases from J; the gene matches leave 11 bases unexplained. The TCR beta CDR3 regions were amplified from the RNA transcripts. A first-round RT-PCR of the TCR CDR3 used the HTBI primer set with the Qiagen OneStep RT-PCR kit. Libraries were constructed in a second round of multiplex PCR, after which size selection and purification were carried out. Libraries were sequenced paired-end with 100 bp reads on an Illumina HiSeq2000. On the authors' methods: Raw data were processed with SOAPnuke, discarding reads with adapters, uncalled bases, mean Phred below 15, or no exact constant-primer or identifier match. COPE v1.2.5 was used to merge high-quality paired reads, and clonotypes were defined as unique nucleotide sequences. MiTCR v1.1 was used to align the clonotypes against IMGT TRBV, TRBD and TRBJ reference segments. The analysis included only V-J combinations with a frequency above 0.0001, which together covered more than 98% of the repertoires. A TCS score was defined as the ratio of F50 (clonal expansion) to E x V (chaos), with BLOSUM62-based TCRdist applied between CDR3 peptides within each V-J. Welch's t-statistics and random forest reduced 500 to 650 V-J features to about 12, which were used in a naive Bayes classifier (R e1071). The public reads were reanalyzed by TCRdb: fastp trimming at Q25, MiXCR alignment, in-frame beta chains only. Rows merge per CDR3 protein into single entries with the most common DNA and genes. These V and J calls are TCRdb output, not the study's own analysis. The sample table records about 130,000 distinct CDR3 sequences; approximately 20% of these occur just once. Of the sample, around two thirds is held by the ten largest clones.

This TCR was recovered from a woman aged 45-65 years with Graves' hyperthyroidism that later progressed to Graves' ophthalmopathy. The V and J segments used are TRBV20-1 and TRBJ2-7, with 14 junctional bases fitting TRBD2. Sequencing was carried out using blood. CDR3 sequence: CSAILTSGRVGEQYF. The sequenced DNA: TGCAGTGCCATCTTGACTAGCGGGAGGGTTGGTGAGCAGTACTTC.